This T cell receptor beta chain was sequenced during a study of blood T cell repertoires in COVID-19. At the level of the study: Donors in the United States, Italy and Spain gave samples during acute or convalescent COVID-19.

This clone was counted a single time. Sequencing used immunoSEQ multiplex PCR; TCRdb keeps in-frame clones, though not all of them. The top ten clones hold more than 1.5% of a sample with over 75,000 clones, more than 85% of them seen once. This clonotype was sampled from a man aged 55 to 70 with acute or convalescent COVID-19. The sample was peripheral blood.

CDR3 sequence reads: CATASQQAPNEKLFF. The CDR3 nucleotides are TGTGCCACCGCGAGCCAGCAGGCCCCTAATGAAAAACTGTTTTTT. V gene TRBV6-5 combines with J gene TRBJ1-4; D unclear. Trimming took 10 bases from V and 3 from J, leaving 18 bases between them. Germline loops: CDR1 MNHEY, CDR2 SVGAGI. The CDR3 is 15 residues long.